Here is one T cell receptor (beta chain) with its context. Its antigen is as yet unknown. The data derive from a study of cytomegalovirus exposure and HLA in healthy donors. Whole-study results and caveats: Reportedly, a later analysis found an Asian-associated ancestry cluster had fewer N-insertions than the roughly 670-donor mean. The study labeled 164 TCR beta chains cytomegalovirus-associated.

Germline CDR1 reads MNHEY; CDR2 reads SMNVEV (reference sequence). V trimming: 7 bases; J trimming: 5 bases; junction bases outside the gene matches: 9. The CDR3 has 16 amino acids. The PCR was carried out with 60 Vbeta primers and 13 Jbeta primers. Repertoires were generated with immunoSEQ multiplex PCR, while TCRdb's copy carries only in-frame clones and drops some. The sample yields roughly 190,000 clones, 79% seen once. The chain is built from TRBV27 and TRBJ2-2; TRBD1 matches 11 bases. The specimen sequenced was PBMCs. The TCR originated in a woman in her forties or fifties in good health and CMV-seronegative. Written as DNA, the CDR3 is TGTGCCAGCACTCCCAGAGGGACAGGGGGAACCGGGGAGCTGTTTTTT. It specifies CASTPRGTGGTGELFF.